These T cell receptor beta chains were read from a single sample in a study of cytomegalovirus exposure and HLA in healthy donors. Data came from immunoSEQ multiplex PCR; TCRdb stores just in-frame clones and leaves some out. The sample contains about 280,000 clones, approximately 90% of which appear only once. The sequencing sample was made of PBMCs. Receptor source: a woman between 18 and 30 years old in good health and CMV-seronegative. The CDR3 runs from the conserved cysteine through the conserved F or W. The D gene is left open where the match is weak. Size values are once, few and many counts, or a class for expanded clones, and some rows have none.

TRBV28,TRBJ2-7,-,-,TGTGCCACTGAGAGGAGGATCGAGACCTACGAGCAGTACTTC,CATERRIETYEQYF
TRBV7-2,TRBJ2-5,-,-,TGTGCCAGCAGCTTAAGGCAGGGGCGAGAGACCCAGTACTTC,CASSLRQGRETQYF
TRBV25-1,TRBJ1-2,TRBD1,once,TGTGCCAGCAGTGACCCCGACAGGGCGCATGGCTACACCTTC,CASSDPDRAHGYTF
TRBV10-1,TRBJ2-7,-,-,TGCGCCAGCCTTAACGAGCAGTACTTC,CASLNEQYF
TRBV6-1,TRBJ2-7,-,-,TGTGCCAGCAGTGAAGTGCTAGAGTCCTACGAGCAGTACTTC,CASSEVLESYEQYF
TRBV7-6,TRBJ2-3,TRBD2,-,TGTGCCAGCAGCTTAAGGTCTAGCGGGAGTTGGGAAGATACGCAGTATTTT,CASSLRSSGSWEDTQYF
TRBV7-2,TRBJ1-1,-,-,TGTGCCAGCAGCTTAAGGGGCTCTGAAGCTTTCTTT,CASSLRGSEAFF
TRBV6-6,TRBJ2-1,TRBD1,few,TGTGCCAGCAGTTTCTCCCGGGACAGGTACAATGAGCAGTTCTTC,CASSFSRDRYNEQFF
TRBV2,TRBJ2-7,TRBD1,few,TGTGCCAGCAGAATTCCGGGACAGGACTACGAGCAGTACTTC,CASRIPGQDYEQYF
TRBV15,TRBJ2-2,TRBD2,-,TGTGCCACCAGCACCACCTTCACTAGCGGTGAGGCCACCGGGGAGCTGTTTTTT,CATSTTFTSGEATGELFF
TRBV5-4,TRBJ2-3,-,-,TGTGCCAGCAGCTTCCTCACAGATACGCAGTATTTT,CASSFLTDTQYF
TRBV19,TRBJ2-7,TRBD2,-,TGTGCCAGCGGACCCACTAGCGGGTCCTACGAGCAGTACTTC,CASGPTSGSYEQYF
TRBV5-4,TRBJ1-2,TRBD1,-,TGTGCCAGCAGCTTGTTTGTGGGGGGACAGGGAAACTATGGCTACACCTTC,CASSLFVGGQGNYGYTF
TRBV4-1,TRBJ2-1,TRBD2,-,TGCGCCAGCAGCCAGGGGGGACTAGCGGACTACAATGAGCAGTTCTTC,CASSQGGLADYNEQFF
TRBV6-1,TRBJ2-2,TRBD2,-,TGTGCCAGCAGTGACAGCGGGAGGGGAAGACCCGGGGAGCTGTTTTTT,CASSDSGRGRPGELFF
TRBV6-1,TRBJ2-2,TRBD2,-,TGTGCCAGCAGTGAAGGTTCCAGGCCTAGCGGGAGGGGGGGGGAGCTGTTTTTT,CASSEGSRPSGRGGELFF
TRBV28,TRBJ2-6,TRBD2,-,TGTGCCAGCAGTTTAGCGGGGGGTGGGGCCAACGTCCTGACTTTC,CASSLAGGGANVLTF
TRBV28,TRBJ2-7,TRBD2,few,TGTGCCAGCAGTTTAGGCGGGAGCTCCTACGAGCAGTACTTC,CASSLGGSSYEQYF
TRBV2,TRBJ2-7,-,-,TGTGCCAGCACGGAGCGATACGAGCAGTACTTC,CASTERYEQYF
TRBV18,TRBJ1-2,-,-,TGTGCCAGCTCACTTAAACAGGGATTTAACTATGGCTACACCTTC,CASSLKQGFNYGYTF
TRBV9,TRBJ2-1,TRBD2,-,TGTGCCAGCAGCGCCGGCGGGGGACTCTCCTACAATGAGCAGTTCTTC,CASSAGGGLSYNEQFF
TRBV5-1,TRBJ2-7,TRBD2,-,TGCGCCAGCAGCTCCCTAGCGGGAGGGGGACGGGGCGAGCAGTACTTC,CASSSLAGGGRGEQYF
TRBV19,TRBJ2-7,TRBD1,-,TGTGCCAGTAGTAGAACTACCGGGACAGGGTTCTACGAGCAGTACTTC,CASSRTTGTGFYEQYF
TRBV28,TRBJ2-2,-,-,TGTGCCAGCAGTTTACACAGGGTGGACACCGGGGAGCTGTTTTTT,CASSLHRVDTGELFF
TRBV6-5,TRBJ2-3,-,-,TGTGCCAGCAGTTTTTCGACAGGCTCAGGTACAGATACGCAGTATTTT,CASSFSTGSGTDTQYF
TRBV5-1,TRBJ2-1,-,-,TGCGCCAGCACGGACCCCAAGGGGCGCAGCTATGAGCAGTTCTTC,CASTDPKGRSYEQFF
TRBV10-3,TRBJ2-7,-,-,TGTGCCATCAGTTCCTTAGTCTTCGGGAGCTACGAGCAGTACTTC,CAISSLVFGSYEQYF
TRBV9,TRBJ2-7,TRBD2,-,TGTGCCAGCAGCGTATCGGGAGGGAGTATCGACGAGCAGTACTTC,CASSVSGGSIDEQYF
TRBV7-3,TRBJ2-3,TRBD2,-,TGTGCCAGCAGCCCTCGCCGGCGGGAGGGTGCAGATACGCAGTATTTT,CASSPRRREGADTQYF
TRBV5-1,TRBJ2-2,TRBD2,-,TGCGCCAGCAGCTTGTTTGGCGGGAGGGCCTTGGGGACCGGGGAGCTGTTTTTT,CASSLFGGRALGTGELFF
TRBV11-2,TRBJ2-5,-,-,TGTGCCAGCAGCTTAGATTCAAAACGAGGGAGGACCCAGTACTTC,CASSLDSKRGRTQYF
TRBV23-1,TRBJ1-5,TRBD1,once,TGCGCCAGCAGTCATGCCGGGACAGATAATTATAGCAATCAGCCCCAGCATTTT,CASSHAGTDNYSNQPQHF
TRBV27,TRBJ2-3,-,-,TGTGCCAGCACCACTTACGGCGGAACAGATACGCAGTATTTT,CASTTYGGTDTQYF
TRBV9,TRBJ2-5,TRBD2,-,TGTGCCAGCAGCCCAGCGGGAGGGTCACAAGAGACCCAGTACTTC,CASSPAGGSQETQYF
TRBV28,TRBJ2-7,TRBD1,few,TGTGCCAGCAGTTTGGGGACAGGGACCTACGAGCAGTACTTC,CASSLGTGTYEQYF
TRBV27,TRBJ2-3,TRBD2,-,TGTGCCAGCAGTTTCGGACTAGCGGTGGATACGCAGTATTTT,CASSFGLAVDTQYF
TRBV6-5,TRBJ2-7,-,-,TGTGCCAGCAGTTTTCGCTACTCCTACGAGCAGTACTTC,CASSFRYSYEQYF
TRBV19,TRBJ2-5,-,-,TGTGCCAGTAGTATCTACAGGGAAGAGACCCAGTACTTC,CASSIYREETQYF
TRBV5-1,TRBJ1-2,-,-,TGCGCCAGCAGCGTGCACGGGACGCGGGATGGTGGCTACACCTTC,CASSVHGTRDGGYTF
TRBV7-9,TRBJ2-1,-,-,TGTGCCAGCAGCTTGAGTATCGGGTACAATGAGCAGTTCTTC,CASSLSIGYNEQFF
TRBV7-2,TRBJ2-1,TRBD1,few,TGTGCCAGCAGCCCCGGGACAGGGGATGAGCAGTTCTTC,CASSPGTGDEQFF
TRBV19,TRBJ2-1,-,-,TGTGCCAGTAGTAAAAACCCCAGCCCGGCCCCCCCTGGGGGGTGGTTCTTC,CASSKNPSPAPPGGWFF
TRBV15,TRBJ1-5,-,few,TGTGCCACCAGCAGGAACGGTCAGCCCCAGCATTTT,CATSRNGQPQHF
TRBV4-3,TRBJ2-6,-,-,TGCGCCAGCAGCCAAGATCCGGCTGGGGCCAACGTCCTGACTTTC,CASSQDPAGANVLTF
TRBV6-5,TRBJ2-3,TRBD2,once,TGTGCCAGCAGTTTGGCTAGCGGGCGCACAGATACGCAGTATTTT,CASSLASGRTDTQYF
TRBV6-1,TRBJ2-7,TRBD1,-,TGTGCCAGCAGAGGACCGGGACAGGGCTTCTACGAGCAGTACTTC,CASRGPGQGFYEQYF
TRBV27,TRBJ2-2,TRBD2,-,TGTGCCAGCAGTTTATTATCCCCCGCTAGCGGGAGTTACACCGGGGAGCTGTTTTTT,CASSLLSPASGSYTGELFF
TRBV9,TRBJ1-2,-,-,TGTGCCAGCAGCGTAGTTCAAGGGGCGTATGGCTACACCTTC,CASSVVQGAYGYTF
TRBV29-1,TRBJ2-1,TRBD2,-,TGCAGCGTTGATTCGGCTAGCGGGAGAAGGAATGAGCAGTTCTTC,CSVDSASGRRNEQFF
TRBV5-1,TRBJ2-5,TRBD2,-,TGCGCCAGCAGCCCGGGGATAACCGGGAGGGTCCAAGAGACCCAGTACTTC,CASSPGITGRVQETQYF